This TCR beta chain was retrieved from a study of human T cells and chemical hapten exposure. This clonotype was counted many times. The CDR3 spans 11 residues. Trimming took 5 bases from V and 1 from J, leaving 5 bases between them. The V gene's germline CDR1 is SQVTM and CDR2 ANQGSEA. Time point in this sample: patch test 3, about 24 weeks after DPC sensitization. Treatment: therapeutic diphenylcyclopropenone sensitization with weekly scalp DPC. Unique molecular identifiers were attached to individual cDNA molecules within the library. One entry per CDR3 protein, called by TCRdb with MiXCR from the RACE reads. In the table there are tens of thousands of distinct CDR3 sequences, 5.5% to 6.5% of which are singletons.

This chain links TRBV29-1 with TRBJ1-1; D is uncertain. The starting material was whole blood, obtained in connection with sensitization to the hapten diphenylcyclopropenone (DPC). The receptor was isolated from a man under 40 with alopecia areata. Some clones in this sample may be carry-over from other donors' samples. CDR3 DNA: TGCAGCGTTCACGGGAACACTGAAGCTTTCTTT. It is translated as CSVHGNTEAFF.